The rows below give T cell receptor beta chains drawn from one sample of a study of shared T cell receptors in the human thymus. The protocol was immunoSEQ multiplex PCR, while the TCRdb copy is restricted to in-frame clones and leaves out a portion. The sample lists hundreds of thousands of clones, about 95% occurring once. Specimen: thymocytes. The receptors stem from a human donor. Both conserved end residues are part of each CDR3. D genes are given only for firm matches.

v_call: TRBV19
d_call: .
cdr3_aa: CASTPGAEGPIYEQYF

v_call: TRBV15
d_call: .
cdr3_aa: CATSRKPPGTAGNTIYF

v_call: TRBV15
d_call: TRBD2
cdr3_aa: CATSRARREAYEQYF

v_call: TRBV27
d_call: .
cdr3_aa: CASSWLGGVGYGYTF

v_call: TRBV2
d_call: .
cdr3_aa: CASSLDEELIKTQYF

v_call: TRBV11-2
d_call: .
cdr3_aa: CASSPRKGTPNYGYTF

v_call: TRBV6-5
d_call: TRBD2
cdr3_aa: CASSYPGGTSVDEQFF

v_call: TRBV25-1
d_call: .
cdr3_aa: CASSGGEHAKWYF

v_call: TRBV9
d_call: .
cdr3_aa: CASSVDFRVFGMGTDTQYF

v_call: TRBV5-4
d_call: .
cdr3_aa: CASRLVPVGTQYF

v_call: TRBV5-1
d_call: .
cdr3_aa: CASSLTRSVSSYNEQFF

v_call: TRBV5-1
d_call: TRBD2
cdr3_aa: CASSPHGLAGDEDTQYF

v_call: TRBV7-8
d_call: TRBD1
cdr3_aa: CASSLARQGVAKNIQYF

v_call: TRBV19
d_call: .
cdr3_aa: CAARAPNQPQHF

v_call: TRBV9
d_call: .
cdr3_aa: CASSGDPESLEQYF

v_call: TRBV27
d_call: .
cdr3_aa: CASSPGDRINEQFF

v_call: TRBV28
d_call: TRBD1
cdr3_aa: CASSYGTGLGDNEQFF

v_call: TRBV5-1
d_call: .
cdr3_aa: CASSLESVRSSETQYF

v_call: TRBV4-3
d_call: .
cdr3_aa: CASSQDCLTGLSNEKLFF

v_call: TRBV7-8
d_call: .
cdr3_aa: CASSLGSGTRARDEQYF

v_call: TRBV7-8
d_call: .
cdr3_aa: CASSLEGKQYF

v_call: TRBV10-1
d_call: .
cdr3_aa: CASSPRLKESSYNEQFF

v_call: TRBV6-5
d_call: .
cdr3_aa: CASSYRGTSYEQYF

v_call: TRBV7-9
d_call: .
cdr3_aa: CASSPLPRQVLGGTQYF

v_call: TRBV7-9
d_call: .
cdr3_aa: CASSLAADGLHNTGELFF

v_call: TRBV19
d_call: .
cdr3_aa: CASRGGDLANQPQHF

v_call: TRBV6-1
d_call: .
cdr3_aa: CASSEEGPTQLNTIYF

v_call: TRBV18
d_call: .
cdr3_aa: CASSPLNEQFF

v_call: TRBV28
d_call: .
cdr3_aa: CASSFPDPRDEKLFF

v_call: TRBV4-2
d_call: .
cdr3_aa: CASSQGPSDTQYF

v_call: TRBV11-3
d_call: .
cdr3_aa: CASSSSAPPKGTGELFF

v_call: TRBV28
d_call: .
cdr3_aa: CASSYDRSDGLGYGYTF

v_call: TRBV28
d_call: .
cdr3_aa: CASSLNKGQLRRPSGNTIYF

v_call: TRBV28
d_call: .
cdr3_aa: CASSFGQEAFF

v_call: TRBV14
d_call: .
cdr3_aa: CASSQGYLGLATNEKLFF

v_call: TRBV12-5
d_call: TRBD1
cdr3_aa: CASGYWDRAGANVLTF

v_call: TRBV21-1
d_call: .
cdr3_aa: CASRSELTRRNTGELFF